This T cell receptor (beta chain) was retrieved from a study of patients and donors after allogeneic stem cell transplantation. MiXCR was run by TCRdb on the RT-PCR reads, yielding one entry per CDR3 protein. The table has tens of thousands of distinct CDR3 sequences, approximately 49% seen once. The CDR3 contains 11 residues. Germline loops: CDR1 MNHEY, CDR2 SVGAGI. The V and J ends lost 8 bases and 4 bases respectively, with 8 bases between them. The sample consisted of blood, either unsorted or a sorted T cell fraction (not recorded which). The chain combines TRBV6-5 with TRBJ1-2; D ambiguous. The receptor was derived from a human donor who was either an allogeneic HSCT recipient or a stem cell or donor lymphocyte infusion donor (not recorded which). It is not recorded whose cells these are; they may come from a transplant donor. The CDR3 loop reads CASRATYGYTF. CDR3 nucleotides: TGTGCCAGCCGGGCCACCTATGGCTACACCTTC.